The 30 T cell receptor beta chains below were found in one sample sequenced in a study of blood T cell repertoires in COVID-19. Sequenced by immunoSEQ multiplex PCR; TCRdb stores in-frame clones only, minus some. The sample lists more than 85,000 clones, under 75% occurring once. Sequenced: peripheral blood. These receptors were collected from a woman aged 55 to 70 with acute or convalescent COVID-19.

This clone was seen only once. The DNA for the CDR3 is TGTGCCAGCAGCCCTCGAGGGGCGGGGGGGCCCGGTACGCAGTATTTT. Translated: CASSPRGAGGPGTQYF. The chain combines TRBV6-2 or TRBV6-3 with TRBJ2-3, with 9 bases lining up with TRBD2. Germline lookup yields CDR1 MNHEY and CDR2 SVGEGT. This CDR3 region has 16 residues. V shed 6 bases, J shed 8 bases, and the junction held 15 bases outside the gene matches.

This clone was observed a handful of times. The rearrangement uses TRBV3-1 (or the pseudogene TRBV3-2) and TRBJ2-4; TRBD1 matches 8 bases. The CDR3 spans 15 residues. The V and J ends lost 4 bases and 8 bases, in that order; junction bases with no gene match: 10. From germline, CDR1 is LGHDT and CDR2 YNNKEL (reference sequence). CDR3 nucleotide sequence: TGTGCCAGCAGCCCCCCCCGGACAGGGCCGGACATTCAGTACTTC. It specifies CASSPPRTGPDIQYF.

The chain joins TRBV5-1 to TRBJ2-7; a possible D gene is TRBD2 (6 bases). This CDR3 comprises 14 residues. CDR1 and CDR2 (germline): SGHRS, YFSETQ. Between the trimmed V and J ends, which lost 0 bases and 2 bases, there was a span of 9 bases. CDR3 region: CASSLDRTTYEQYF. The CDR3 region has the DNA TGCGCCAGCAGCTTGGATCGGACTACCTACGAGCAGTACTTC. The whole variable domain, remainder taken from reference TRBV5-1 and TRBJ2-7, is KAGVTQTPRYLIKTRGQQVTLSCSPISGHRSVSWYQQTPGQGLQFLFEYFSETQRNKGNFPGRFSGRQFSNSRSEMNVSTLELGDSALYLCASSLDRTTYEQYFGPGTRLTVT.

The chain couples TRBV7-8 to TRBJ1-4; no clear D gene. V lost 5 bases and J 7 bases, leaving 11 bases between the germline ends. CDR1 and CDR2 from the germline V gene are SGHVS and FQNEAQ. The CDR3 covers 13 residues. As DNA, the CDR3 is TGTGCCAGCAGCCGCTCCCCACTTGAAAAACTGTTTTTT. Translating it yields CASSRSPLEKLFF.

V usage is TRBV24-1 and J usage is TRBJ1-2; D unresolved. The CDR3 length is 14 residues. Germline CDR1 is KGHDR and CDR2 is SFDVKD. Trimming left V 2 bases short and J 5 bases short, with 11 bases between. The CDR3 nucleotides read TGTGCCACCAGTGATTCGGGTGCGAAGTATGGCTACACCTTC. The encoded protein is CATSDSGAKYGYTF.

The chain is built from TRBV12-3 or TRBV12-4 and TRBJ1-1, with a tentative D call TRBD1 (5 bases). This CDR3 contains 13 residues. Trimming stripped 9 bases from V and 0 bases from J, with 11 bases between. This chain's CDR3 is CASGGVLNTEAFF. The CDR3 region has the DNA TGTGCCAGTGGGGGGGTTTTGAACACTGAAGCTTTCTTT.

The J gene is TRBJ2-4, the V gene TRBV5-1; 7 bases are shared with TRBD1. This CDR3 has 14 amino acids. Unmatched junction bases numbered 2, after V lost 0 bases and J lost 5 bases. Per germline, CDR1 SGHRS and CDR2 YFSETQ. This chain's CDR3 is CASSLGDRENIQYF. The CDR3 DNA reads as TGCGCCAGCAGCTTGGGGGACAGAGAAAACATTCAGTACTTC.

The rearrangement uses TRBV7-2 and TRBJ1-1; TRBD1 aligns across 7 bases. Germline trimming cut 6 bases from V and 1 base from J; bases unmatched to any gene: 8. Germline loops: CDR1 SGHTA, CDR2 FQGNSA. The length of the CDR3 is 15 residues. The CDR3 spells CASSSTGTANTEAFF. The DNA of the CDR3 is TGTGCCAGCAGTTCGACCGGGACAGCGAACACTGAAGCTTTCTTT.

In DNA, the CDR3 is TGTGCCAGCAGCCGACAGGGGTTGGAAAATCAGCCCCAGCATTTT. Amino acid sequence: CASSRQGLENQPQHF. This chain uses TRBV2 with TRBJ1-5; TRBD1 matches at 8 bases. The CDR3 extends over 15 amino acids. J lost 4 bases, V lost 6 bases, and 8 bases had no gene match. Germline CDR1 reads SNHLY; CDR2 reads FYNNEI.

The V and J genes are TRBV7-9 and TRBJ1-2; no reliable D call. CDR3 length: 13 residues. Germline CDR1 SEHNR, CDR2 FQNEAQ (reference sequence). V lost 5 bases and J lost 4, with 11 bases in between. This CDR3 reads CASSIFEGYGYTF. For the CDR3, the DNA is TGTGCCAGCAGCATTTTCGAGGGCTATGGCTACACCTTC.

The V call is TRBV3-1 (or the pseudogene TRBV3-2), the J call TRBJ1-3; 7 bases align to TRBD1. Trimming removed 4 bases from V and 1 base from J; junction bases left unmatched: 7. The CDR3 spans 16 residues. Looked up from germline, CDR1 is LGHDT and CDR2 is YNNKEL (reference sequence). As DNA, the CDR3 is TGTGCCAGCAGCCTCCAGGGGGTGGGGTCTGGAAACACCATATATTTT. Translated, it gives CASSLQGVGSGNTIYF.

The J gene is TRBJ1-4, the V gene TRBV19, with TRBD1 as a possible D gene (6 bases). This CDR3 has 16 residues. The ends were cut back, 4 bases at V and 7 bases at J, with 19 bases in the middle. The germline gives CDR1 LNHDA, CDR2 SQIVND (reference sequence). For the CDR3, the DNA is TGTGCCAGTAGTACGCAAGGACTCTTCAGGGGTGAAAAACTGTTTTTT. Protein sequence: CASSTQGLFRGEKLFF.

The V call is TRBV7-6, the J call TRBJ2-7; 7 nucleotides agree with TRBD1. Germline CDR1 and CDR2: SGHVS and FNYEAQ. V trimming: 4 bases; J trimming: 0 bases; junction bases outside the gene matches: 6. This CDR3 comprises 15 residues. This chain's CDR3 is CASSSEDRDSYEQYF. The CDR3, as DNA: TGTGCCAGCAGCTCAGAAGACAGGGACTCCTACGAGCAGTACTTC.

This clone was detected a few times. The J gene is TRBJ2-2, the V gene TRBV2; D remains unclear. Trimming took 8 bases from V and 4 from J, leaving 14 bases between them. This CDR3 is 14 amino acids long. Germline-derived CDR1 and CDR2 are SNHLY and FYNNEI. CDR3 sequence: CASGLERFTGELFF. The CDR3 DNA sequence: TGTGCCAGCGGGTTGGAGAGATTCACCGGGGAGCTGTTTTTT.

J is TRBJ2-2 and V is TRBV7-2; D remains unclear. Per germline, CDR1 SGHTA and CDR2 FQGNSA. The V end lost 5 bases, the J end lost 5 bases, and 15 bases lay between the germline ends. The CDR3 runs 15 residues. DNA for the CDR3: TGTGCCAGCAGCCCCAGTTTGACTGGAACCGGGGAGCTGTTTTTT. Its protein is CASSPSLTGTGELFF.

A few counts support this clone. V gene TRBV6-1 combines with J gene TRBJ1-2; D is perhaps TRBD1 (5 bases). Germline CDR1 reads MNHNS; CDR2 reads SASEGT. The CDR3 is made up of 14 amino acids. The V end was cut by 0 bases, the J end by 8 bases, with 13 bases between. The CDR3 DNA reads TGTGCCAGCAGTGAAGCGCGGACAAGGCGCGGCTACACCTTC. Protein sequence: CASSEARTRRGYTF.

This chain's CDR3 is CASSQARDRGLTFYGYTF. The DNA for the CDR3 is TGCGCCAGCAGCCAAGCCCGGGACAGGGGCTTAACGTTCTATGGCTACACCTTC. The J gene is TRBJ1-2, the V gene TRBV4-1; the match to TRBD1 covers 10 bases. Trimming cost V 1 base and J 4 bases; bases outside gene matches: 12. Germline CDR1 is MGHRA and CDR2 is YSYEKL. The length of the CDR3 is 18 residues.

CDR3 protein: CASSVVARGEQYF. The CDR3 DNA reads TGCGCCAGCAGTGTTGTAGCCCGGGGGGAGCAGTACTTC. The rearrangement uses TRBV10-2 and TRBJ2-7; maybe TRBD2 (6 bases). The CDR3 sequence is 13 residues long. Germline V gene sequence: CDR1 WSHSY, CDR2 SAAADI. V was shortened by 4 bases and J by 7 bases, with 14 bases between the two germline ends.

This chain joins TRBV9 and TRBJ1-2; 9 bases align to TRBD1. The V gene end was trimmed by 3 bases and the J gene end by 5 bases; junction bases not matched to a gene: 5. The germline V gene encodes CDR1 SGDLS and CDR2 YYNGEE. This CDR3 contains 14 residues. CDR3: CASSGGQGLYGYTF. CDR3 in DNA: TGTGCCAGCAGCGGGGGACAGGGATTGTATGGCTACACCTTC.

This clone occurred a few times. The V and J genes are TRBV6-1 and TRBJ1-2, with TRBD1 matching over 9 bases. Germline-derived CDR1 and CDR2 are MNHNS and SASEGT. The CDR3 is 16 residues long. With V trimmed by 5 bases and J by 2 bases, 9 bases remained unmatched. CDR3 in DNA: TGTGCCAGCAGTAAAGACCGACAGGGGGAGAACTATGGCTACACCTTC. Encoded protein: CASSKDRQGENYGYTF.

The gene calls are TRBV14 and TRBJ1-1; no firm D call. Germline V gene lookup returns CDR1 SGHDN and CDR2 FVKESK. The CDR3 has 14 amino acids. V dropped 3 bases and J dropped 1 base, with 9 bases sitting between them. Written as DNA, the CDR3 is TGTGCCAGCAGCCACTATACCAAGAACACTGAAGCTTTCTTT. This codes for CASSHYTKNTEAFF.

V usage is TRBV5-1 and J usage is TRBJ1-6; D possibly corresponds to TRBD1 (6 bases). This CDR3 has 15 amino acids. Trimming left V 0 bases short and J 10 bases short, with 14 bases between. Per the germline V gene, CDR1 is SGHRS and CDR2 is YFSETQ. The CDR3 reads CASSLEGEFGSPLHF. The DNA of the CDR3 is TGCGCCAGCAGCTTGGAGGGGGAATTCGGATCACCCCTCCACTTT.

J is TRBJ1-1 and V is TRBV18; D not certain. The CDR3 totals 14 residues. Germline CDR1 KGHSH, CDR2 LQKENI. V lost 4 bases to trimming and J lost 0 bases, with 9 bases between them. CDR3 sequence (DNA): TGTGCCAGCTCACAGAGCCTCATGAACACTGAAGCTTTCTTT. It translates to CASSQSLMNTEAFF.

The V call is TRBV28, the J call TRBJ1-1; a possible D gene is TRBD1 (5 bases). Germline loops: CDR1 MDHEN, CDR2 SYDVKM. V was shortened by 7 bases and J by 9 bases, with 12 bases between the two germline ends. This CDR3 has 11 residues. CDR3 region: CASTQDRKAFF. The CDR3 DNA follows: TGTGCCAGCACCCAAGACAGAAAAGCTTTCTTT. The complete variable domain, with remaining parts taken from reference TRBV28 and TRBJ1-1, reads DVKVTQSSRYLVKRTGEKVFLECVQDMDHENMFWYRQDPGLGLRLIYFSYDVKMKEKGDIPEGYSVSREKKERFSLILESASTNQTSMYLCASTQDRKAFFGQGTRLTVV.

There are a few counts of this clone. The chain combines TRBV19 with TRBJ1-1, with 9 bases that match TRBD1. The V segment lost 5 bases and the J segment 4 bases; nucleotides outside the gene matches: 8. CDR1 is LNHDA, CDR2 SQIVND, per germline (reference sequence). The CDR3 spans 15 residues. Here the CDR3 reads CASSPGQGSSTEAFF. Written as DNA, the CDR3 is TGTGCCAGTAGTCCTGGACAGGGGTCCAGCACTGAAGCTTTCTTT.

This rearrangement joins TRBV28 to TRBJ1-1; D is undetermined. CDR1 and CDR2 from the germline V gene are MDHEN and SYDVKM. This CDR3 is built from 12 residues. Trimming stripped 1 base from V and 3 bases from J, with 3 bases between. CDR3 residues: CASSLSYTEAFF. The CDR3 nucleotides are TGTGCCAGCAGTTTATCGTACACTGAAGCTTTCTTT. The variable domain in full, with the rest retrieved from reference TRBV28 and TRBJ1-1, is DVKVTQSSRYLVKRTGEKVFLECVQDMDHENMFWYRQDPGLGLRLIYFSYDVKMKEKGDIPEGYSVSREKKERFSLILESASTNQTSMYLCASSLSYTEAFFGQGTRLTVV.

The chain recombines TRBV19 with TRBJ2-1, with 9 bases identical to TRBD1. J was trimmed by 4 bases and V by 5 bases; bases with no gene match: 6. The length of the CDR3 is 15 residues. The germline gives CDR1 LNHDA, CDR2 SQIVND (reference sequence). DNA for the CDR3: TGTGCCAGTAGTCCCGGACAGGGGCCTTACAATGAGCAGTTCTTC. This translates into CASSPGQGPYNEQFF. The variable domain in full, with the rest retrieved from reference TRBV19 and TRBJ2-1, is DGGITQSPKYLFRKEGQNVTLSCEQNLNHDAMYWYRQDPGQGLRLIYYSQIVNDFQKGDIAEGYSVSREKKESFPLTVTSAQKNPTAFYLCASSPGQGPYNEQFFGPGTRLTVL.

This chain links TRBV7-2 with TRBJ2-2, with D perhaps TRBD1 (6 bases). Germline CDR1 is SGHTA and CDR2 is FQGNSA. This CDR3 spans 15 amino acids. Trimming stripped 7 bases from V and 0 bases from J, with 12 bases between. For the CDR3, the DNA is TGTGCCAGCACCTTCCAGGGGACGAACACCGGGGAGCTGTTTTTT. This translates into CASTFQGTNTGELFF.

The chain links TRBV6-5 to TRBJ1-2; D remains unclear. This CDR3 comprises 12 residues. V lost 7 bases and J 6 bases, leaving 12 bases between the germline ends. Germline values: CDR1 MNHEY, CDR2 SVGAGI. CDR3: CASTHTGDGYTF. CDR3 sequence (DNA): TGTGCCAGCACCCATACCGGGGATGGCTACACCTTC.

This clone showed up just once. The chain carries TRBV7-9 and TRBJ1-3; the D is unclear. This CDR3 has 16 amino acids. CDR1 SEHNR and CDR2 FQNEAQ come from the germline V gene (reference sequence). With 2 bases removed from V and 1 base from J, the gap between germline ends came to 12 bases. The DNA of the CDR3 is TGTGCCAGCAGCTTATTAGAGGGCCGGTCTGGAAACACCATATATTTT. Translating gives CASSLLEGRSGNTIYF. The entire variable domain, with the rest obtained from reference TRBV7-9 and TRBJ1-3, is as follows: DTGVSQNPRHKITKRGQNVTFRCDPISEHNRLYWYRQTLGQGPEFLTYFQNEAQLEKSRLLSDRFSAERPKGSFSTLEIQRTEQGDSAMYLCASSLLEGRSGNTIYFGEGSWLTVV.